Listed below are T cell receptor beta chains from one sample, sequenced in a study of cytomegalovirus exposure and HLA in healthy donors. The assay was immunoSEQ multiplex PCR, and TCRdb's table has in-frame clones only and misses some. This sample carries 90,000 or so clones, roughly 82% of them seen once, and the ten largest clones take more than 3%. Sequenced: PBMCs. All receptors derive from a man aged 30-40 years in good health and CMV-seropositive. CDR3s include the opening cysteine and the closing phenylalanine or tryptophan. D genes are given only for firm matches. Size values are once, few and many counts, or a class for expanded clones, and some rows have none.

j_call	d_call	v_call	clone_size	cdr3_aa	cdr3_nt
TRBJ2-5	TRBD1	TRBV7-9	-	CASSFGQGDGEETQYF	TGTGCCAGCAGCTTCGGGCAGGGGGACGGAGAAGAGACCCAGTACTTC
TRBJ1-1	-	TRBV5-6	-	CASSPGLPNTEAFF	TGTGCCAGCAGCCCAGGACTGCCGAACACTGAAGCTTTCTTT
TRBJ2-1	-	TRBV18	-	CASSPFDSGPYNEQFF	TGTGCCAGCTCACCCTTCGACAGCGGGCCGTACAATGAGCAGTTCTTC
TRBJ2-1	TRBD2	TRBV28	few	CASSTQAGVTSYNEQFF	TGTGCCAGCAGTACACAAGCGGGAGTCACAAGCTACAATGAGCAGTTCTTC
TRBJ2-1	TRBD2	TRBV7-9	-	CSSSLRALADTYNEQFF	TGTTCCAGCAGCTTACGGGCTCTAGCGGACACCTACAATGAGCAGTTCTTC
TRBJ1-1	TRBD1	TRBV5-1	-	CASSTGTGVSTEAFF	TGCGCCAGCAGCACCGGGACAGGGGTGAGCACTGAAGCTTTCTTT
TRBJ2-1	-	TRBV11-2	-	CASSPSGDQQWGEQFF	TGTGCCAGCAGCCCTTCCGGGGATCAACAGTGGGGTGAGCAGTTCTTC
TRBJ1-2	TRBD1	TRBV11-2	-	CASSPRQGMHDGYTF	TGTGCCAGCAGCCCCCGACAGGGGATGCACGATGGCTACACCTTC
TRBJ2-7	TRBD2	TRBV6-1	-	CATPAAGAAGGEQYF	TGTGCCACACCGGCGGCGGGGGCGGCGGGAGGAGAGCAGTACTTC
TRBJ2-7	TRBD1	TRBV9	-	CASSATGQSYEQYF	TGTGCCAGCAGCGCTACGGGACAGAGCTACGAGCAGTACTTC
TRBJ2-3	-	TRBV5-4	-	CASSLILGASTDTQYF	TGTGCCAGCAGCTTGATACTAGGAGCTAGCACAGATACGCAGTATTTT
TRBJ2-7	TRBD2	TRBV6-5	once	CASSHLAGGPSEQYF	TGTGCCAGCAGTCACCTAGCGGGAGGGCCAAGCGAGCAGTACTTC
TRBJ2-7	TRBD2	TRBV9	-	CASSVAPWSGTSGSYEQYF	TGTGCCAGCAGCGTAGCCCCCTGGTCCGGGACTAGCGGGAGTTACGAGCAGTACTTC
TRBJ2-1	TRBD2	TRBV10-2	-	CASLGLAGSNEQFF	TGCGCCAGCCTGGGACTAGCGGGTTCCAATGAGCAGTTCTTC
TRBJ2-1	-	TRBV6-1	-	CASSAPLLQFF	TGTGCCAGCAGTGCTCCTTTATTGCAGTTCTTC
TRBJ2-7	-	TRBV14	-	CASSQDSGQGPYEQYF	TGTGCCAGCAGCCAAGATTCAGGACAAGGGCCCTACGAGCAGTACTTC
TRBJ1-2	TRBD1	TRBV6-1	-	CASSGQGPGYGYTF	TGTGCCAGTTCTGGACAGGGTCCTGGCTATGGCTACACCTTC
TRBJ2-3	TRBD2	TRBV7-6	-	CASSAGLAGYTQYF	TGTGCCAGCAGCGCAGGACTAGCGGGCTATACGCAGTATTTT
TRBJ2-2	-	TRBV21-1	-	CASSKINGSGPGELFF	TGTGCCAGCAGCAAAATCAACGGGAGCGGTCCCGGGGAGCTGTTTTTT
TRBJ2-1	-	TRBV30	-	CAWSSDLQGANEQFF	TGTGCCTGGAGCTCGGACCTCCAAGGGGCCAATGAGCAGTTCTTC
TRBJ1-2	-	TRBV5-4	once	CASSLEVGQAF	TGTGCCAGCAGCTTGGAGGTGGGGCAGGCCTTC
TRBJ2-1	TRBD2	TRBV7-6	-	CASSLISSGMTNEQFF	TGTGCCAGCAGCTTAATATCTAGCGGGATGACCAATGAGCAGTTCTTC
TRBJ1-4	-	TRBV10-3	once	CAISEGLEEKLFF	TGTGCCATCAGTGAAGGACTAGAAGAAAAACTGTTTTTT